This T cell receptor beta chain was identified during a study of blood T cell repertoires in COVID-19 (dated by TCRdb to 2018 to 2021). Regarding the study in general: Collaborator samples came from the United States, Italy and Spain and covered acute and convalescent phases of COVID-19. Samples came from the ongoing ImmuneRACE study (first 160 participants) plus 1,254 subjects from 6 global collaborators. Where available, HLA class I and class II types were obtained from metadata supplied by the sample provider rather than from assay-based typing. The repertoires were released in a freely available public database meant as a resource for research on the immune response to SARS-CoV-2. A de-identified subject ID, COVID-19 status, age in years and sex were almost always included in the sample metadata. The material from the prospective study consisted of cDNA or gDNA derived from T cells, B-cell-depleted T cells, or PBMCs. Deeply sampled blood TCRbeta repertoires from subjects exposed to, actively infected with, or recovered from COVID-19 were included in the dataset. The full study reports these points: The quantity of clinical and demographic metadata differed by source and by participant and was supplied without curation.

V loses 6 bases, J loses 8 bases, and the germline ends lie 20 bases apart. CDR1 LGHDT and CDR2 YNNKEL are derived from the germline V gene (reference sequence). The CDR3 measures 15 amino acids from cysteine to phenylalanine. Of the read, only the CDR3 DNA is kept; its 45 bases are in frame from base 1. TCRbeta CDR3 regions were amplified from genomic DNA by means of the immunoSEQ Assay, a bias-controlled multiplex PCR. The source study handled its data this way. Nucleated cell counts per sample were estimated from amplification of reference gene primers within the assay. Sequence reads were collapsed and filtered to measure the absolute abundance of every unique TCRbeta CDR3 rearrangement. Productive Simpson clonality was computed per sample as the square root of Simpson's diversity index over productive rearrangements. TCRdb's version of the immuneACCESS table is confined to in-frame rearrangements and falls short of the full clone set. An unresolved V gene accounts for under half of the shortfall where checked; the remainder is of unknown origin. V, J and clone size are those of that table, while D and trimming were read from the DNA. Here the sample has a few hundred thousand clones; more than 85% occur a single time. 5.5% to 9% of the sample goes to the ten largest clones.

Of note for this clone: Its antigen is not yet known. Within one base of it there is no much larger clone, and no base qualities were kept.

Whole blood was collected in K2EDTA tubes by collaborating institutions according to the institutions' own protocols. For TCRbeta analysis, collaborators shipped samples as frozen whole blood, isolated PBMCs, or DNA extracted from either of those sample types. The sequencing input was peripheral blood. In this chain, TRBV3-1 (or the pseudogene TRBV3-2) is recombined with TRBJ2-1, with the identity of the D gene unclear. The TCR originated in a woman in her 70s with active or convalescent COVID-19. CDR3 region: CASRPRATVLDEQFF. The sequenced DNA: TGTGCCAGCAGACCCCGCGCAACGGTTTTAGATGAGCAGTTCTTC.